What follows are 2 T cell receptor beta chains derived from one specimen sequenced in a study of blood T cell repertoires in COVID-19. Only in-frame clones appear in the TCRdb table, and some are missing; sequencing was by immunoSEQ multiplex PCR. The table has a few hundred thousand clones, 89% seen once; the top ten hold 5% to 7%. Sequenced: peripheral blood. These receptors were obtained from a man in his late teens or twenties who had recovered from COVID-19.

The V and J genes are TRBV2 and TRBJ1-5; 7 bases are a match to TRBD1. Germline lookup yields CDR1 SNHLY and CDR2 FYNNEI. CDR3 length equals 14 residues. V dropped 7 bases and J dropped 2; count of bases not matched to a gene: 5. CDR3 protein: CASTLDRGNQPQHF. CDR3 nucleotides: TGTGCCAGCACCCTTGACAGGGGCAATCAGCCCCAGCATTTT.

The chain uses TRBV30 and TRBJ2-1; TRBD2 matches 8 bases. Germline assignment: CDR1 GTSNPN and CDR2 SVGIG (reference sequence). The CDR3 totals 16 residues. V shed 4 bases and J 3 bases; nucleotides not matched to a gene: 11. CDR3 sequence: CAWTPGGANRYNEQFF. CDR3 in DNA: TGTGCCTGGACCCCGGGGGGGGCGAATCGCTACAATGAGCAGTTCTTC. Together with reference TRBV30 and TRBJ2-1, the CDR3 gives the full variable domain: SQTIHQWPATLVQPVGSPLSLECTVEGTSNPNLYWYRQAAGRGLQLLFYSVGIGQISSEVPQNLSASRPQDRQFILSSKKLLLSDSGFYLCAWTPGGANRYNEQFFGPGTRLTVL.